What follows are 20 T cell receptor beta chains derived from one specimen sequenced in a study of blood T cell repertoires in COVID-19. The repertoire was sequenced with immunoSEQ multiplex PCR; TCRdb's copy has only in-frame clones and lacks some. The table lists about 96,000 clones, around 90% of them singletons. The source material was peripheral blood. The receptor source for this set is a human donor with COVID-19, enrolled during active disease. The donor label of this sample is uncertain.

This rearrangement joins TRBV2 to TRBJ1-4, with D perhaps matching TRBD1 (6 bases). This CDR3 has 14 residues. The ends were cut back, 7 bases at V and 3 bases at J, with 12 bases in the middle. Germline V gene sequence: CDR1 SNHLY, CDR2 FYNNEI. CDR3 amino acids: CASKQGRANEKLFF. The CDR3 nucleotides are TGTGCCAGCAAACAGGGTAGAGCTAATGAAAAACTGTTTTTT.

The gene calls are TRBV15 and TRBJ2-7; 7 bases are shared with TRBD1. From germline, CDR1 is LNHNV and CDR2 YYDKDF (reference sequence). This CDR3 is 15 amino acids long. The junction had 3 bases not matched to a gene; V was cut back by 0 bases and J by 1 base. The CDR3 loop is CATSRDSGGSYEQYF. In nucleotides, the CDR3 is TGTGCCACCAGCAGAGATTCAGGGGGATCCTACGAGCAGTACTTC.

J is TRBJ1-6 and V is TRBV11-2; D unclear. Germline V lookup: CDR1 SGHAT, CDR2 FQNNGV. The V gene lost 5 bases and the J gene lost 7 bases, with 6 bases spanning the gap. This CDR3 contains 12 residues. CDR3 bases: TGTGCCAGCAGCCCGGGGAATTCACCCCTCCACTTT. It codes for CASSPGNSPLHF. Full variable domain (missing parts from reference TRBV11-2 and TRBJ1-6): EAGVAQSPRYKIIEKRQSVAFWCNPISGHATLYWYQQILGQGPKLLIQFQNNGVVDDSQLPKDRFSAERLKGVDSTLKIQPAKLEDSAVYLCASSPGNSPLHFGNGTRLTVT.

The chain has TRBV5-4 and TRBJ2-1, with 10 positions matching TRBD1. Germline V gives CDR1 SGHNT, CDR2 YYREEE (reference sequence). The V segment lost 2 bases and the J segment 7 bases; nucleotides outside the gene matches: 6. CDR3 length: 15 residues. The CDR3 sequence is CASSFLDRGWNEQFF. The CDR3, as DNA: TGTGCCAGCAGCTTTTTGGACAGGGGGTGGAATGAGCAGTTCTTC.

The chain joins TRBV11-3 to TRBJ1-1; the D gene is possibly TRBD1 (6 bases). The CDR3 contains 13 residues. Trimming took off 4 bases at V and 3 bases at J, with 9 bases between the two ends. Germline CDR1 is SGHNT and CDR2 is YENEEA. CDR3 DNA sequence: TGTGCCAGCAGCTCGGGACAATACACTGAAGCTTTCTTT. As protein: CASSSGQYTEAFF.

The chain uses TRBV9 and TRBJ2-3, with 10 bases aligning to TRBD2. Per the germline V gene, CDR1 is SGDLS and CDR2 is YYNGEE. This CDR3 is built from 16 residues. Trimming at V came to 6 bases and at J to 5 bases, leaving 12 bases not matched to a gene. The CDR3, as DNA: TGTGCCAGCAACACTCGCTCAGCGGGAGGGCAAGATACGCAGTATTTT. Translated, it gives CASNTRSAGGQDTQYF.

The V call is TRBV4-1, the J call TRBJ2-5; 9 nucleotides align to TRBD1. This CDR3 contains 17 residues. Germline V gene lookup returns CDR1 MGHRA and CDR2 YSYEKL. J gave up 1 base and V 1 base, and 7 bases lay outside the gene matches. CDR3 residues: CASSQAPGQGLQETQYF. The CDR3 region has the DNA TGCGCCAGCAGCCAAGCCCCGGGACAGGGACTCCAAGAGACCCAGTACTTC.

This chain uses TRBV7-3 with TRBJ1-3; a possible D gene is TRBD1 (5 bases). Germline V gene sequence: CDR1 SGHTA, CDR2 FQGTGA. The CDR3 contains 15 residues. V was pared by 5 bases and J by 4 bases, with 15 bases between. The CDR3 nucleotides read TGTGCCAGCAGCCCCCACCAGGGCCCCGGAAACACCATATATTTT. It encodes CASSPHQGPGNTIYF.

This chain connects TRBV5-1 to TRBJ2-1; TRBD2 might be the D (5 bases). Germline loops: CDR1 SGHRS, CDR2 YFSETQ. The CDR3 spans 13 residues. Trimming took 4 bases from V and 10 from J, leaving 15 bases between them. The CDR3 region is CASSPEGQREQFF. The CDR3 nucleotides are TGCGCCAGCAGCCCGGAAGGGCAGCGGGAGCAGTTCTTC.

This sequence joins TRBV19 and TRBJ2-1; 7 bases line up with TRBD1. V shed 5 bases, J shed 5 bases, and the junction held 3 bases outside the gene matches. This CDR3 comprises 13 residues. Germline values: CDR1 LNHDA, CDR2 SQIVND (reference sequence). The CDR3 sequence: CASSSGQHNEQFF. The DNA for the CDR3 is TGTGCCAGTAGTTCGGGACAGCACAATGAGCAGTTCTTC.

This clone was seen a single time. J is TRBJ2-3 and V is TRBV2; D perhaps matches TRBD1 (6 bases). Germline CDR1 is SNHLY and CDR2 is FYNNEI. V was shortened by 6 bases and J by 0 bases, with 13 bases between the two germline ends. This CDR3 is 15 amino acids long. The DNA of the CDR3 is TGTGCCAGCAGAGAAAGCAGGGGCAGCACAGATACGCAGTATTTT. This translates into CASRESRGSTDTQYF.

The rearrangement uses TRBV3-1 (or the pseudogene TRBV3-2) and TRBJ2-3; D is undetermined. This CDR3 has 17 amino acids. V was shortened by 3 bases and J by 0 bases, with 16 bases between the two germline ends. Per germline, CDR1 LGHDT and CDR2 YNNKEL (reference sequence). The CDR3 loop is CASSQDHRYSSTDTQYF. The CDR3 nucleotides are TGTGCCAGCAGCCAGGATCACAGATATTCCAGCACAGATACGCAGTATTTT.

This chain links TRBV29-1 with TRBJ1-3; the D gene is possibly TRBD1 (6 bases). V lost 4 bases to trimming and J lost 4 bases, with 8 bases between them. CDR3 size: 12 residues. CDR1 is SQVTM and CDR2 is ANQGSEA in the germline V gene. The CDR3 nucleotides read TGCAGCGTTGCAGGGGCAGGAAACACCATATATTTT. Its protein is CSVAGAGNTIYF.

The V and J genes are TRBV24-1 and TRBJ2-3; D is perhaps TRBD2 (7 bases). The CDR3 runs to 17 residues. Between the trimmed V and J ends, which lost 1 base and 2 bases, there was a span of 15 bases. Germline CDR1 is KGHDR and CDR2 is SFDVKD. CDR3 nucleotides: TGTGCCACCAGTGATTTCGTGGGGGGGGCTGACACAGATACGCAGTATTTT. Protein product: CATSDFVGGADTDTQYF.

This chain connects TRBV19 to TRBJ1-6, with 7 bases aligning to TRBD1. V dropped 1 base and J dropped 8; count of bases not matched to a gene: 5. CDR1 is LNHDA and CDR2 is SQIVND in the germline V gene (reference sequence). The CDR3 loop spans 15 amino acids. CDR3 residues: CASSIGNRGDSPLHF. The CDR3 DNA follows: TGTGCCAGTAGTATAGGAAACAGGGGCGATTCACCCCTCCACTTT. Full variable domain (rest looked up from reference TRBV19 and TRBJ1-6): DGGITQSPKYLFRKEGQNVTLSCEQNLNHDAMYWYRQDPGQGLRLIYYSQIVNDFQKGDIAEGYSVSREKKESFPLTVTSAQKNPTAFYLCASSIGNRGDSPLHFGNGTRLTVT.

J is TRBJ1-1 and V is TRBV7-8; D is possibly TRBD1 (6 bases). The CDR3 is 15 residues long. Trimming removed 4 bases at V and 1 base at J, with 13 bases between. Germline CDR1 and CDR2: SGHVS and FQNEAQ. The CDR3 sequence: CASSSQDSWNTEAFF. Here the CDR3 DNA reads TGTGCCAGCAGCTCCCAGGACAGCTGGAACACTGAAGCTTTCTTT.

The CDR3 bases are TGTGCCAGCAGCCAGTTTAGGGGGCTGAACACTGAAGCTTTCTTT. It translates to CASSQFRGLNTEAFF. The genes are TRBV14 and TRBJ1-1, with TRBD1 identical over 7 bases. J gave up 0 bases and V 3 bases, and 4 bases lay outside the gene matches. Germline-derived CDR1 and CDR2 are SGHDN and FVKESK. There are 15 residues in the CDR3.

This sequence joins TRBV19 and TRBJ1-5; D remains unclear. The CDR3 covers 16 residues. Germline CDR1 LNHDA, CDR2 SQIVND (reference sequence). V shed 6 bases and J shed 3 bases, with 18 bases lying between them. The DNA for the CDR3 is TGTGCCAGTAGGCCTGTGTGGCAGACTTTCAATCAGCCCCAGCATTTT. Translation gives CASRPVWQTFNQPQHF.

The V gene is TRBV6-5, the J gene TRBJ1-5; no firm D call. The CDR3 runs to 14 residues. The V end was cut by 6 bases, the J end by 1 base, with 10 bases between. Germline V lookup: CDR1 MNHEY, CDR2 SVGAGI. The CDR3 protein is CASSTLESNQPQHF. The CDR3 nucleotides are TGTGCCAGCAGCACCTTAGAAAGCAATCAGCCCCAGCATTTT.

The chain employs TRBV24-1 and TRBJ1-2, with 9 positions matching TRBD1. Germline CDR1 KGHDR, CDR2 SFDVKD. CDR3 size: 15 residues. V shed 3 bases, J shed 4 bases, and the junction held 5 bases outside the gene matches. Written as DNA, the CDR3 is TGTGCCACCAGTGATCGGGGACAGGGACGCTATGGCTACACCTTC. It translates to CATSDRGQGRYGYTF.